The sequence of this TCR beta chain was determined in a study of blood T cell repertoires in COVID-19. V lost 4 bases and J lost 8, with 20 bases in between. Germline assignment: CDR1 LNHDA and CDR2 SQIVND (reference sequence). CDR3 length equals 15 residues. Only in-frame clones appear in the TCRdb table, and some are missing; sequencing was by immunoSEQ multiplex PCR. Seen here are 250,000 to 350,000 clones, around 88% observed once, and the top ten hold less than 2.5%. The V gene is TRBV19, the J gene TRBJ1-2; D is unresolved. The sequence came from a woman in her thirties who had recovered from COVID-19. Sequencing was done on a sample of peripheral blood. Here the CDR3 reads CASSRMDDPGVGYTF. CDR3 bases: TGTGCCAGTAGTAGGATGGACGACCCCGGGGTGGGCTACACCTTC.